This T cell receptor beta chain was captured by sequencing in a study of shared clonotypes between healthy human individuals. Study background: Samples came from a couple of female and a few male donors aged 18 to 49. Study-wide findings and caveats: Only a few donors were included, so the genetic and exposure-history diversity represented was limited.

Comments on this clone: The antigen is unknown.

CDR3 length: 16 residues. The germline V gene encodes CDR1 LGHNA and CDR2 YSLEER. V was pared by 0 bases and J by 2 bases, with 13 bases between. Repertoires were generated with immunoSEQ multiplex PCR, while TCRdb's copy carries only in-frame clones and drops some. The data contain around 690,000 clones, less than 95% of them singletons. This TCR was recovered from a man in his late teens or twenties in good health. Some clones in this sample may be carry-over from other donors' samples. Material: memory CD8+ T cells from PBMCs. Subset specified: CD45RO+ cells pooled with CCR7-negative TemRA cells. This sequence joins TRBV4-3 and TRBJ1-2; TRBD1 might be the D (5 bases). The CDR3 coding sequence is TGCGCCAGCAGCCAAGAGATAGGGCAGGGCAACTATGGCTACACCTTC. Protein: CASSQEIGQGNYGYTF.